One sample yielded the 26 T cell receptor beta chains listed below, sequenced in a study of Ad26.COV2.S vaccination and SARS-CoV-2 variants. Noted treatment: around 19 received Ad26.COV2.S at low or high dose, single or two shots; 5 received placebo; per-sample allocation not given. After the first vaccine or placebo injection, samples were drawn on day 63. Here immunoSEQ multiplex PCR was the method, and the copy in TCRdb shows in-frame clones only, minus some. The sample shows about 350,000 clones, 87% of them seen only once. This specimen was peripheral blood, taken in a trial of Ad26.COV2.S vaccine versus placebo. These receptors all come from a person aged 18-60 years who received the Ad26.COV2.S COVID-19 vaccine or a placebo.

The chain employs TRBV18 and TRBJ1-5; unclear D gene. The CDR3 runs 13 residues. V was pared by 1 base and J by 3 bases, with 4 bases between. CDR1 KGHSH and CDR2 LQKENI come from the germline V gene. The CDR3 sequence: CASSPRTNQPQHF. In DNA form, the CDR3 reads TGTGCCAGCTCACCACGGACCAATCAGCCCCAGCATTTT.

The chain has TRBV4-3 and TRBJ2-5; D might be TRBD1 (6 bases). Per germline, CDR1 LGHNA and CDR2 YSLEER. V shed 1 base and J shed 5 bases, with 14 bases lying between them. The CDR3 spans 15 residues. The CDR3 sequence: CASSQVVRGRETQYF. CDR3 sequence (DNA): TGCGCCAGCAGCCAAGTAGTCAGGGGAAGGGAGACCCAGTACTTC.

The chain has TRBV12-3 or TRBV12-4 and TRBJ2-1; D is unclear. The CDR3 has 13 residues. Between the trimmed V and J ends, which lost 3 bases and 4 bases, there was a span of 7 bases. CDR3 region: CASSFRQYNEQFF. Here the CDR3 DNA reads TGTGCCAGCAGTTTTCGTCAGTACAATGAGCAGTTCTTC.

J is TRBJ2-1 and V is TRBV14; D remains ambiguous. Germline-derived CDR1 and CDR2 are SGHDN and FVKESK. The ends were cut back, 6 bases at V and 1 base at J, with 7 bases in the middle. The CDR3 contains 13 residues. This CDR3 is CASRDTSYNEQFF. The CDR3 nucleotides are TGTGCCAGCAGAGACACTTCCTACAATGAGCAGTTCTTC.

V gene TRBV6-5 combines with J gene TRBJ1-5; D gene ambiguous. Trimming shortened V by 6 bases and J by 2 bases, and 8 bases separated the two germline ends. The CDR3 is made up of 13 amino acids. In germline, CDR1 is MNHEY, CDR2 SVGAGI. The CDR3 here is CASSSRRNQPQHF. CDR3 sequence (DNA): TGTGCCAGCAGCTCCAGACGCAATCAGCCCCAGCATTTT.

The genes are TRBV4-1 and TRBJ2-5, with 8 bases identical to TRBD2. This CDR3 has 16 residues. Germline-derived CDR1 and CDR2 are MGHRA and YSYEKL. V lost 4 bases and J lost 0; bases outside the gene matches: 7. CDR3 protein: CASSPGGGGYQETQYF. The CDR3 nucleotides read TGCGCCAGCAGCCCCGGGGGCGGGGGGTACCAAGAGACCCAGTACTTC.

The chain uses TRBV7-9 and TRBJ2-1; TRBD2 matches 11 bases. CDR3 length: 15 amino acids. Germline trimming cut 5 bases from V and 5 bases from J; bases unmatched to any gene: 5. The germline CDR1 and CDR2 sequences are SEHNR and FQNEAQ (reference sequence). The CDR3 coding sequence is TGTGCCAGCAGCCCAACTAGCGGGGGACACAATGAGCAGTTCTTC. Translated: CASSPTSGGHNEQFF.

This clone was detected only a few times. The genes are TRBV6-6 and TRBJ2-2; the D call may be TRBD1 or TRBD2 (7 bases each). The germline gives CDR1 MNHNY, CDR2 SVGAGI (reference sequence). Deletions cut 4 bases from V and 5 bases from J, with 14 bases between. The CDR3 has 15 amino acids. The DNA of the CDR3 is TGTGCCAGCAGTTGGGAGGGGGCCGGGACCGGGGAGCTGTTTTTT. Translating it yields CASSWEGAGTGELFF.

In this sample, this clone turned up a few times. V and J are TRBV7-3 and TRBJ1-5; D may be TRBD1 (5 bases). The CDR3 consists of 14 residues. Trimming cost V 5 bases and J 6 bases, with 14 bases left between them. Germline V gene sequence: CDR1 SGHTA, CDR2 FQGTGA. The CDR3 here is CASSLGQKGQPQHF. As DNA, the CDR3 is TGTGCCAGCAGCCTCGGACAAAAGGGTCAGCCCCAGCATTTT.

Turning to this clone: Additional DNA sequences in this sample encode the identical CDR3. The chain recombines TRBV12-5 with TRBJ1-2; 9 positions match TRBD1. The germline gives CDR1 LGHNT, CDR2 FRNRAP. V shed 1 base, J shed 4 bases, and the junction held 7 bases outside the gene matches. CDR3 size: 16 residues. This CDR3 is CASGLGDGQGSYGYTF. As DNA, the CDR3 is TGTGCTAGTGGTTTGGGAGACGGACAGGGGAGCTATGGCTACACCTTC.

The chain employs TRBV7-2 and TRBJ1-1; tentatively, D is TRBD1 (5 bases). Trimming left V 5 bases short and J 6 bases short, with 16 bases between. The CDR3 has 14 residues. Per germline, CDR1 SGHTA and CDR2 FQGNSA. The CDR3 sequence: CASSPGTVAAEAFF. CDR3 sequence (DNA): TGTGCCAGCAGCCCCGGGACCGTGGCGGCTGAAGCTTTCTTT.

The V call is TRBV7-8, the J call TRBJ2-7; D is tentatively TRBD1 or TRBD2 (6 bases each). CDR3 size: 16 residues. Germline CDR1 and CDR2: SGHVS and FQNEAQ. V lost 4 bases and J lost 3, with 19 bases in between. The CDR3, as DNA: TGTGCCAGCAGCTCCTATACGGGGGCCAGACGCTACGAGCAGTACTTC. It translates to CASSSYTGARRYEQYF.

V usage is TRBV4-3 and J usage is TRBJ2-3; 10 bases match TRBD2. This CDR3 is 17 amino acids long. The V segment lost 0 bases and the J segment 2 bases; nucleotides outside the gene matches: 5. In germline, CDR1 is LGHNA, CDR2 YSLEER. Written as DNA, the CDR3 is TGCGCCAGCAGCCAAGATTCCGGGACTAGCGCCACAGATACGCAGTATTTT. Translated, it gives CASSQDSGTSATDTQYF.

This clone was seen once. This chain joins TRBV6-1 and TRBJ1-1, with D unresolved. Per germline, CDR1 MNHNS and CDR2 SASEGT. V was pared by 3 bases and J by 5 bases, with 10 bases between. The CDR3 contains 13 residues. CDR3 sequence reads: CASSDYGQTEAFF. The CDR3 DNA reads TGTGCCAGCAGTGATTATGGGCAGACTGAAGCTTTCTTT.

This sequence joins TRBV6-5 and TRBJ1-1; D uncertain. Looked up from germline, CDR1 is MNHEY and CDR2 is SVGAGI. The CDR3 covers 12 residues. Trimming removed 4 bases at V and 1 base at J, with 4 bases between. The CDR3 loop reads CASSSGNTEAFF. The CDR3 DNA reads as TGTGCCAGCAGTTCCGGGAACACTGAAGCTTTCTTT.

The chain employs TRBV14 and TRBJ2-3; D is unclear. The germline CDR1 and CDR2 sequences are SGHDN and FVKESK. The CDR3 runs to 12 residues. V was cut by 4 bases and J by 5 bases, with 7 bases left in between. CDR3 amino acids: CASSRTRDTQYF. CDR3 bases: TGTGCCAGCAGCCGAACTCGAGATACGCAGTATTTT.

The chain combines TRBV6-6 with TRBJ1-1, with D maybe TRBD1 (6 bases). The germline gives CDR1 MNHNY, CDR2 SVGAGI (reference sequence). The CDR3 has 12 amino acids. Trimming shortened V by 6 bases and J by 4 bases, and 9 bases separated the two germline ends. CDR3 sequence (DNA): TGTGCCAGCAGCTCAGGGGCCACTGAAGCTTTCTTT. It is translated as CASSSGATEAFF.

This chain links TRBV13 with TRBJ2-7; D possibly corresponds to TRBD1 (5 bases). This CDR3 is 11 amino acids long. Germline values: CDR1 PRHDT, CDR2 FYEKMQ (reference sequence). Trimming shortened V by 8 bases and J by 3 bases, and 8 bases separated the two germline ends. As DNA, the CDR3 is TGTGCCAGCTCGCAGGGCTACGAGCAGTACTTC. Its translation is CASSQGYEQYF.

This chain links TRBV6-5 with TRBJ1-2; no clear D. The CDR3 contains 14 residues. The germline V gene encodes CDR1 MNHEY and CDR2 SVGAGI. Trimming cost V 1 base and J 5 bases, with 11 bases left between them. CDR3 region: CASSYYRAEYGYTF. CDR3 sequence (DNA): TGTGCCAGCAGTTACTATAGGGCAGAATATGGCTACACCTTC.

The genes are TRBV19 and TRBJ1-2; no clear D. Germline V lookup: CDR1 LNHDA, CDR2 SQIVND (reference sequence). CDR3 length: 13 residues. V lost 6 bases and J lost 2, with 10 bases in between. The CDR3 here is CASSRERNYGYTF. CDR3 in DNA: TGTGCCAGTAGCCGGGAGAGAAACTATGGCTACACCTTC.

The chain has TRBV14 and TRBJ2-3; TRBD1 aligns across 7 bases. There are 17 residues in the CDR3. V gave up 0 bases and J gave up 1 base; unmatched junction bases: 7. Germline CDR1 and CDR2: SGHDN and FVKESK. The CDR3 spells CASSQDLQGRRTDTQYF. CDR3 nucleotides: TGTGCCAGCAGCCAAGATTTACAGGGGCGTCGCACAGATACGCAGTATTTT.

J is TRBJ1-1 and V is TRBV6-2 or TRBV6-3, with TRBD1 identical over 7 bases. CDR1 and CDR2 from the germline V gene are MNHEY and SVGEGT. The CDR3 has 13 amino acids. The V gene end was trimmed by 5 bases and the J gene end by 2 bases; junction bases not matched to a gene: 2. The CDR3 is CASSQGDNTEAFF. CDR3 bases: TGTGCCAGCAGTCAGGGGGATAACACTGAAGCTTTCTTT.

The chain employs TRBV24-1 and TRBJ2-2, with D perhaps matching TRBD2 (5 bases). The CDR3 has 15 amino acids. Between the trimmed V and J ends, which lost 3 bases and 0 bases, there was a span of 7 bases. Germline lookup yields CDR1 KGHDR and CDR2 SFDVKD. The CDR3 region has the DNA TGTGCCACCAGTGATCCGGGGTCGAACACCGGGGAGCTGTTTTTT. Residues: CATSDPGSNTGELFF.

The chain recombines TRBV20-1 with TRBJ2-7, with TRBD2 matching 8 bases. The CDR3 runs to 13 residues. Germline V lookup: CDR1 DFQATT, CDR2 SNEGSKA (reference sequence). V lost 3 bases to trimming and J lost 6 bases; unmatched junction nucleotides: 7. CDR3 in DNA: TGCAGTGCTAGTCCCGGGGGGGCCGGCGAGCAGTACTTC. Protein product: CSASPGGAGEQYF.

The V gene is TRBV6-5, the J gene TRBJ2-1; TRBD1 is a possible D gene (6 bases). The CDR3 is 13 residues long. The V and J ends lost 7 bases and 4 bases respectively, with 11 bases between them. The V gene's germline CDR1 is MNHEY and CDR2 SVGAGI. CDR3 DNA: TGTGCCAGCAAGGTGACAGGTTACAATGAGCAGTTCTTC. Its translation is CASKVTGYNEQFF.

This chain joins TRBV5-1 and TRBJ1-1; D gene ambiguous. The CDR3 is 14 amino acids. Trimming removed 4 bases at V and 1 base at J, with 11 bases between. The germline V gene encodes CDR1 SGHRS and CDR2 YFSETQ. Written as DNA, the CDR3 is TGCGCCAGCAGCCCGCCGGACGGGAACACTGAAGCTTTCTTT. Translating it yields CASSPPDGNTEAFF.